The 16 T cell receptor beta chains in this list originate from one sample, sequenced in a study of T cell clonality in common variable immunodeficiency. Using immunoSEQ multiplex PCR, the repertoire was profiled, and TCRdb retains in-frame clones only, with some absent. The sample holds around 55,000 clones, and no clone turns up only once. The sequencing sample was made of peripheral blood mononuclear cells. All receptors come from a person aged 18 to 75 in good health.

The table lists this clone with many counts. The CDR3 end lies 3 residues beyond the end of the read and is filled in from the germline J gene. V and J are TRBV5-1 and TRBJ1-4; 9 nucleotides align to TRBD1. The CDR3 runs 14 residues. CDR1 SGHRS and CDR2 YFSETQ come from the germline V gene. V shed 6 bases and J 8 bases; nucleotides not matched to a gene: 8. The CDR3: CASTSTGGEEKLFF. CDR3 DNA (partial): TGCGCCAGCACCAGTACAGGGGGCGAGGAAAAA. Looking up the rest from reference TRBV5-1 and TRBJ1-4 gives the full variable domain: KAGVTQTPRYLIKTRGQQVTLSCSPISGHRSVSWYQQTPGQGLQFLFEYFSETQRNKGNFPGRFSGRQFSNSRSEMNVSTLELGDSALYLCASTSTGGEEKLFFGSGTQLSVL.

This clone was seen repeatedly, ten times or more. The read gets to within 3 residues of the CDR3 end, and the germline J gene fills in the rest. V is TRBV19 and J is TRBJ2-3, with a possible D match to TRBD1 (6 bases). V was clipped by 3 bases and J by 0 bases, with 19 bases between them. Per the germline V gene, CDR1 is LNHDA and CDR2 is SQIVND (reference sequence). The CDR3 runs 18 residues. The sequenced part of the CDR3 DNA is TGTGCCAGTAGTATCGGTTCTATCTGGGGGCCTAGCACAGATACG. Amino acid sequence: CASSIGSIWGPSTDT. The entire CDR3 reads CASSIGSIWGPSTDTQYF. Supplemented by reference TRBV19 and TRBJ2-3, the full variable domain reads DGGITQSPKYLFRKEGQNVTLSCEQNLNHDAMYWYRQDPGQGLRLIYYSQIVNDFQKGDIAEGYSVSREKKESFPLTVTSAQKNPTAFYLCASSIGSIWGPSTDTQYFGPGTRLTVL.

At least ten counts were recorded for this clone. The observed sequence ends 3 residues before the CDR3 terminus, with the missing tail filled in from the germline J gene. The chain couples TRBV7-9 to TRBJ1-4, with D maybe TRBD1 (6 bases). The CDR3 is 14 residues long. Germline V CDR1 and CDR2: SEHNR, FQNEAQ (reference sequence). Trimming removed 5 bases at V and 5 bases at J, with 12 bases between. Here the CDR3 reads CASSTTGLNEKLFF. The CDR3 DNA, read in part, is TGTGCCAGCAGCACGACAGGTCTGAATGAAAAA. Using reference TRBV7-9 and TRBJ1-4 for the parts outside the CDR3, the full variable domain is DTGVSQNPRHKITKRGQNVTFRCDPISEHNRLYWYRQTLGQGPEFLTYFQNEAQLEKSRLLSDRFSAERPKGSFSTLEIQRTEQGDSAMYLCASSTTGLNEKLFFGSGTQLSVL.

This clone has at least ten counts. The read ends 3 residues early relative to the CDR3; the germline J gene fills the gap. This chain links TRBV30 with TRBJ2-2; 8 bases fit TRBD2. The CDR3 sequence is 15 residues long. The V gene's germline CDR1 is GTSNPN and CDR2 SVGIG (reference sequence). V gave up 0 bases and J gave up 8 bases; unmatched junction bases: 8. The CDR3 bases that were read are TGTGCCTGGAGTGTACAAAGCGGGAGCTTTGGGGAG. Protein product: CAWSVQSGSFGE. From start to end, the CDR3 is CAWSVQSGSFGELFF.

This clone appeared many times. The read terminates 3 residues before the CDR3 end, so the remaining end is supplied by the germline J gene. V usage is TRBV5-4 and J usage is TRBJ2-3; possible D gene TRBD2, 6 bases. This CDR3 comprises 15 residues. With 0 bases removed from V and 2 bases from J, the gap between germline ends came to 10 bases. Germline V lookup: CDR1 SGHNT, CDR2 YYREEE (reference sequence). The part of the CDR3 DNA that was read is TGTGCCAGCAGCTTGGACGGGGGATTCACAGATACG. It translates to CASSLDGGFTDT. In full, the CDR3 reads CASSLDGGFTDTQYF.

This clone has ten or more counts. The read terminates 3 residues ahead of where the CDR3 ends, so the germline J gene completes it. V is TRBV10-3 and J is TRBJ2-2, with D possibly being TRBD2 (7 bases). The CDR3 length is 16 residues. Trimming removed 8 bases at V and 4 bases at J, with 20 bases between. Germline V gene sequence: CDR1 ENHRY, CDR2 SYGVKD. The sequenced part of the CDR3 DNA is TGTGCCATCCCTGTGGGGGGGCTCGGGAGCACCGGGGAG. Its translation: CAIPVGGLGSTGE. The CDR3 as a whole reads CAIPVGGLGSTGELFF.

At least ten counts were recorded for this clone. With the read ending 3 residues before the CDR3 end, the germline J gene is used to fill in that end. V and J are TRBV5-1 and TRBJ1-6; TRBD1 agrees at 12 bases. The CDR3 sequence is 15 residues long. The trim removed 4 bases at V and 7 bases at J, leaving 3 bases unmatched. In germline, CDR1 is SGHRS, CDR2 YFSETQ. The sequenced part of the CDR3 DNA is TGCGCCAGCAGCCCGGGACAGGGGGCCAATTCACCC. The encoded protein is CASSPGQGANSP. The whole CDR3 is CASSPGQGANSPLHF.

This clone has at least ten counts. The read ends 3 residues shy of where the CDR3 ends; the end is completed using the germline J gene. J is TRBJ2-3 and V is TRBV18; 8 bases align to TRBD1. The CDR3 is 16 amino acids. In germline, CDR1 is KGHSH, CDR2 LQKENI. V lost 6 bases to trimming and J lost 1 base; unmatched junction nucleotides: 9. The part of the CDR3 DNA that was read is TGTGCCAGCTCCCCGTATGGGGGACAGGGCACAGATACG. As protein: CASSPYGGQGTDT. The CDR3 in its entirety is CASSPYGGQGTDTQYF.

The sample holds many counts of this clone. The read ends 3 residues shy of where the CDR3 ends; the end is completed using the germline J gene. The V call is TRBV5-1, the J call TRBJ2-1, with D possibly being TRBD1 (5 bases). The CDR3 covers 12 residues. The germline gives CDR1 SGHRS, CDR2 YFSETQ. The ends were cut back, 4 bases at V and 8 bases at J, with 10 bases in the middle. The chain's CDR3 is CASSPDRHEQFF. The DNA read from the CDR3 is TGCGCCAGCAGCCCTGACAGACATGAG.

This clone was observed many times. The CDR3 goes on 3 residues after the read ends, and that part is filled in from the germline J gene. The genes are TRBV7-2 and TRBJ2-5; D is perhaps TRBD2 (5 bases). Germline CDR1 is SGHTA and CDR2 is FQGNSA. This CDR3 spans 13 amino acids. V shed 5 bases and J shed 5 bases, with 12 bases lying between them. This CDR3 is CASSRGFRETQYF. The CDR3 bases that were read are TGTGCCAGCAGCCGGGGATTCAGGGAGACC.

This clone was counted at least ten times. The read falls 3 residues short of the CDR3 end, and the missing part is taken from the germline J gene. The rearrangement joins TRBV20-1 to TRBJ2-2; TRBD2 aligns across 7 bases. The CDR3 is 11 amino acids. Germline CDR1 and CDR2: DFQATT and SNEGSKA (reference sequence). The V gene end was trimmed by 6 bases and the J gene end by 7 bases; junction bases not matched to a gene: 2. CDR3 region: CSATSVGELFF. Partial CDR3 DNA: TGCAGTGCCACTAGCGTCGGGGAG.

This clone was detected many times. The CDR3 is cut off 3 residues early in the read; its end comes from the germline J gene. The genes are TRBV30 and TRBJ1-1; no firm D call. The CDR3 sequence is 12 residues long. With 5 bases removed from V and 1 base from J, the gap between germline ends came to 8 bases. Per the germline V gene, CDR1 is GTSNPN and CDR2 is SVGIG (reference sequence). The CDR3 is CAWARGNTEAFF. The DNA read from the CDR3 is TGTGCCTGGGCCCGCGGGAACACTGAA.

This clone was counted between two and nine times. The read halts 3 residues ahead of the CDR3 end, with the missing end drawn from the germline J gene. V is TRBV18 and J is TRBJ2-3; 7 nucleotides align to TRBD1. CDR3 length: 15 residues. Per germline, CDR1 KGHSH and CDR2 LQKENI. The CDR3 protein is CASSPPDRTSSPQYF. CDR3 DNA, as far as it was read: TGTGCCAGCTCACCTCCGGACAGGACCTCCTCGCCG. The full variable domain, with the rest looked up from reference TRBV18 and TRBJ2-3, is NAGVMQNPRHLVRRRGQEARLRCSPMKGHSHVYWYRQLPEEGLKFMVYLQKENIIDESGMPKERFSAEFPKEGPSILRIQQVVRGDSAAYFCASSPPDRTSSPQYFGPGTRLTVL.

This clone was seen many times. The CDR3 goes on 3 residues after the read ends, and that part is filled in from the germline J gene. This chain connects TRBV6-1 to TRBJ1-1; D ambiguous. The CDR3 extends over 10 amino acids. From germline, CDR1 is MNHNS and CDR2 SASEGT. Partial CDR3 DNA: TGTGCCAGCAGTGATAGAGAA. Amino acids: CASSDRE. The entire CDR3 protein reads CASSDREAFF.

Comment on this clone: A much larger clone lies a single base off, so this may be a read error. This CDR3 reads CASRNAGANNQPQYF. The covered CDR3 bases are TGTGCCAGCAGGAACGCAGGGGCCAATAATCAGCCG. The V call is TRBV6-2 or TRBV6-3, the J call TRBJ2-3; perhaps TRBD1 as D (6 bases). The read falls 3 residues short of the CDR3 end, and the missing part is taken from the germline J gene. Germline V CDR1 and CDR2: MNHEY, SVGEGT. The CDR3 covers 15 residues.

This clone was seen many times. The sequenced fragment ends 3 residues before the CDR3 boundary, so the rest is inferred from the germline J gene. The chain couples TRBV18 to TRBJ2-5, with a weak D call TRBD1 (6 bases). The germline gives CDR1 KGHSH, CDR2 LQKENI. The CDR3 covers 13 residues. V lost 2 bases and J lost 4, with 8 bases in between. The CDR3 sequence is CASSPTGRETQYF. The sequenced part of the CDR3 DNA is TGTGCCAGCTCACCAACAGGGCGAGAGACC.